Sequencing of this T cell receptor beta chain was carried out in a study of CXCR3-negative and CXCR3-positive naive CD8 T cells. The CDR3 length is 15 residues. Study observations and caveats: Fresh PBMCs were used in most assays, and CXCR3 expression partially decreased after cryopreservation. A higher hydrophobicity marked the TRB CDR3s of CXCR3-positive naive cells versus CXCR3-negative naive cells.

TRB cDNA was prepared as libraries by UMI-labeled 5' RACE. TCRdb re-called the 5' RACE reads, yielding one record per CDR3 amino acid sequence without DNA. This table holds about 89,000 distinct CDR3 sequences. Regarding this clonotype: The antigen is undetermined.

Every subset of CD8+ T cells was sorted in triplicate at 300,000 cells each. The TCR was taken from a human donor in good health. Some clones in this sample may be carry-over from other donors' samples. J is TRBJ2-5 and V is TRBV12-3 or TRBV12-4; TCRdb selects TRBD1, and the lack of DNA leaves this call unchecked. Input material: naive CXCR3+ CD8+ T cells from blood. This sample's subset: CD45RO-CCR7+CD27+CD95- naive CD8+ T cells expressing CXCR3 (TNR3+). The CDR3 is CASSPDRVGEETQYF.